This T cell receptor (beta chain) is drawn from a study of blood T cell repertoires in COVID-19. Across the whole study: The cDNA or gDNA used as material had been derived from T cells, B-cell-depleted T cells, or PBMCs.

The CDR3 has 13 residues. V lost 6 bases, J lost 7 bases, and 16 bases lay in between. Germline V CDR1 and CDR2: SGHDT, YYEEEE. Only in-frame clones appear in the TCRdb table, and some are missing; sequencing was by immunoSEQ multiplex PCR. This table has roughly 71,000 clones, 70% to 90% appearing once. Sequencing was performed on peripheral blood. V and J are TRBV5-6 and TRBJ1-2, with a tentative D call TRBD1 (6 bases). The source of this sequence is a woman aged 80 or over with acute or convalescent COVID-19. CDR3 nucleotide sequence: TGTGCCAGCACCAGGGGTGGGTCCGGTGGCTACACCTTC. Translation: CASTRGGSGGYTF.